The rows below give T cell receptor beta chains drawn from one sample of a study of T-cell memory formation after mild COVID-19. TCRdb re-derived calls from the 5' RACE reads in MiXCR, one entry per CDR3 protein. Of a few hundred thousand distinct CDR3 sequences in the sample, about a sixth were seen once. The sequencing input was PBMCs or a T cell subset sorted from them (not recorded which). The receptor source for this set is a man younger than 30 who had mild COVID-19 (a few samples of this study predate the infection). Cell type and time point are not known. CDR3s include the opening cysteine and the closing phenylalanine or tryptophan. Fields, in order: J gene, clone size, V gene, CDR3 length, D gene, CDR3 DNA, CDR3 protein. The D gene is left open where the match is weak. The size entry is marked missing in some rows and otherwise reads once, few, many or a size class.

j_gene: TRBJ1-5; abundance: .; v_gene: TRBV9; len: 13; d_gene: .; CDR3nt: TGTGCCAGCAGCGCCGAGTTTCAAGGGCCCCAGCATTTT; CDR3aa: CASSAEFQGPQHF
j_gene: TRBJ2-5; abundance: .; v_gene: TRBV7-3; len: 14; d_gene: TRBD1; CDR3nt: TGTGCCAGCAGCAAACAGGGGGCTCGAGAGACCCAGTACTTC; CDR3aa: CASSKQGARETQYF
j_gene: TRBJ2-7; abundance: .; v_gene: TRBV12-3/TRBV12-4; len: 17; d_gene: TRBD2; CDR3nt: TGTGCCAGCAGTCTATCGGGGGGGCCCGGACCTTTGCACGAGCAGTACTTC; CDR3aa: CASSLSGGPGPLHEQYF
j_gene: TRBJ1-1; abundance: .; v_gene: TRBV4-1; len: 14; d_gene: .; CDR3nt: TGCGCCAGCAGCCTCCTCGGGGGAGAAACTGAAGCTTTCTTT; CDR3aa: CASSLLGGETEAFF
j_gene: TRBJ1-1; abundance: .; v_gene: TRBV6-2/TRBV6-3; len: 12; d_gene: .; CDR3nt: TGTGCCAGCAGTAGAACAGGGTCTGAAGCTTTCTTT; CDR3aa: CASSRTGSEAFF
j_gene: TRBJ2-4; abundance: .; v_gene: TRBV7-9; len: 16; d_gene: TRBD1; CDR3nt: TGTGCCAGCAGCGGGGACAGAACCTTAGCCAAAAACATTCAGTACTTC; CDR3aa: CASSGDRTLAKNIQYF
j_gene: TRBJ2-5; abundance: few; v_gene: TRBV6-2/TRBV6-3; len: 14; d_gene: .; CDR3nt: TGTGCCAGCAACCGTCGACAGGCCGGGGGGACCCAGTACTTC; CDR3aa: CASNRRQAGGTQYF
j_gene: TRBJ2-2; abundance: .; v_gene: TRBV7-3; len: 15; d_gene: .; CDR3nt: TGTGCCAGCAGCCCCCTGACCCGTGACACCGGGGAGCTGTTTTTT; CDR3aa: CASSPLTRDTGELFF
j_gene: TRBJ1-2; abundance: .; v_gene: TRBV11-2; len: 14; d_gene: TRBD1; CDR3nt: TGTGCCAGCAGCTCCTGGGACAGGGGGCGAGGCTACACCTTC; CDR3aa: CASSSWDRGRGYTF
j_gene: TRBJ1-1; abundance: .; v_gene: TRBV6-1; len: 14; d_gene: TRBD1; CDR3nt: TGTGCCAGCCTGCGGCAGGGGGGATACACTGAAGCTTTCTTT; CDR3aa: CASLRQGGYTEAFF
j_gene: TRBJ1-2; abundance: .; v_gene: TRBV5-1; len: 15; d_gene: .; CDR3nt: TGCGCCAGCAGCTTGTTGGGGGCCCCGAACTATGGCTACACCTTC; CDR3aa: CASSLLGAPNYGYTF
j_gene: TRBJ1-5; abundance: few; v_gene: TRBV28; len: 12; d_gene: .; CDR3nt: TGTGCCAGCAGCCTGGGGTTTGGACCCCAGCATTTT; CDR3aa: CASSLGFGPQHF
j_gene: TRBJ1-2; abundance: .; v_gene: TRBV29-1; len: 14; d_gene: .; CDR3nt: TGCAGCGTTGAAGATCCAGGAAAGAAGGATGGCTACACCTTC; CDR3aa: CSVEDPGKKDGYTF
j_gene: TRBJ1-4; abundance: few; v_gene: TRBV6-2/TRBV6-3; len: 14; d_gene: .; CDR3nt: TGTGCCAGTAAAAGTGCTGGGGAAGGTGAAAAACTGTTTTTT; CDR3aa: CASKSAGEGEKLFF
j_gene: TRBJ1-6; abundance: few; v_gene: TRBV4-1; len: 17; d_gene: .; CDR3nt: TGCGCCAGCAGCCAAGATAGGGGCCGGGCGGGAATTTCACCCCTCCACTTT; CDR3aa: CASSQDRGRAGISPLHF
j_gene: TRBJ1-5; abundance: .; v_gene: TRBV18; len: 15; d_gene: .; CDR3nt: TGTGCCAGCTCACCACAGGGGGGAATCAATCAGCCCCAGCATTTT; CDR3aa: CASSPQGGINQPQHF
j_gene: TRBJ2-5; abundance: .; v_gene: TRBV28; len: 15; d_gene: .; CDR3nt: TGTGCCAGCAGTTCTTTCTCCGGGACTCAAGAGACCCAGTACTTC; CDR3aa: CASSSFSGTQETQYF
j_gene: TRBJ1-5; abundance: many; v_gene: TRBV9; len: 17; d_gene: .; CDR3nt: TGTGCCAGCAGCGTAGAAGGGGAGTGGACGGGCAATCAGCCCCAGCATTTT; CDR3aa: CASSVEGEWTGNQPQHF
j_gene: TRBJ1-1; abundance: many; v_gene: TRBV6-5; len: 15; d_gene: TRBD1; CDR3nt: TGTGCCAGCAGTCGATCCGGGACAGGGAACACTGAAGCTTTCTTT; CDR3aa: CASSRSGTGNTEAFF
j_gene: TRBJ2-2; abundance: many; v_gene: TRBV12-3/TRBV12-4; len: 15; d_gene: .; CDR3nt: TGTGCCAGCAGTTTGGGGCAGGGGCGGATCGGGGAGCTGTTTTTT; CDR3aa: CASSLGQGRIGELFF
j_gene: TRBJ2-6; abundance: .; v_gene: TRBV11-2; len: 15; d_gene: .; CDR3nt: TGTGCCAGCAGTCAAAGTGGCTGGGGGGCCAACGTCCTGACTTTC; CDR3aa: CASSQSGWGANVLTF
j_gene: TRBJ2-5; abundance: .; v_gene: TRBV7-2; len: 15; d_gene: TRBD2; CDR3nt: TGTGCCAGCAGCTTAGGAGGTAGCGGGGGAGAGGCCCAGTACTTC; CDR3aa: CASSLGGSGGEAQYF
j_gene: TRBJ2-1; abundance: .; v_gene: TRBV11-2; len: 14; d_gene: .; CDR3nt: TGTGCCAGCAGCTTGAATCAGGGGTTCAATGAGCAGTTCTTC; CDR3aa: CASSLNQGFNEQFF
j_gene: TRBJ2-3; abundance: .; v_gene: TRBV20-1; len: 15; d_gene: .; CDR3nt: TGCAGTGCTCGCCCCCTATTGGGTTTGGCAGATACGCAGTATTTT; CDR3aa: CSARPLLGLADTQYF
j_gene: TRBJ2-3; abundance: once; v_gene: TRBV5-1; len: 15; d_gene: .; CDR3nt: TGCGCCAGCAGCCCGGGGGCAGGGAGCACAGATACGCAGTATTTT; CDR3aa: CASSPGAGSTDTQYF
j_gene: TRBJ1-2; abundance: few; v_gene: TRBV7-3; len: 14; d_gene: .; CDR3nt: TGTGCCAGCAGTTCAGGGGAATTGAACTATGGCTACACCTTC; CDR3aa: CASSSGELNYGYTF
j_gene: TRBJ2-1; abundance: few; v_gene: TRBV7-2; len: 16; d_gene: TRBD2; CDR3nt: TGTGCCAGCAGCTTAGGGCCAGCGGGGAGGATTAATGAGCAGTTCTTC; CDR3aa: CASSLGPAGRINEQFF
j_gene: TRBJ1-1; abundance: few; v_gene: TRBV4-1; len: 15; d_gene: TRBD1; CDR3nt: TGCGCCAGCAGCACAGGGACAGGGGAGGACACTGAAGCTTTCTTT; CDR3aa: CASSTGTGEDTEAFF
j_gene: TRBJ1-2; abundance: many; v_gene: TRBV10-2; len: 15; d_gene: .; CDR3nt: TGCGCCAGCAGTGGCCCGATCGGGACTCTAGGTGGCTACACCTTC; CDR3aa: CASSGPIGTLGGYTF
j_gene: TRBJ2-7; abundance: .; v_gene: TRBV6-5; len: 14; d_gene: TRBD1; CDR3nt: TGTGCCGTCCGGGACAGGGGGTTTTCGCACGAGCAGTACTTC; CDR3aa: CAVRDRGFSHEQYF
j_gene: TRBJ2-3; abundance: .; v_gene: TRBV6-5; len: 15; d_gene: TRBD1; CDR3nt: TGTGCCAGCAGTTCCGGGACAGGGAGCACAGATACGCAGTATTTT; CDR3aa: CASSSGTGSTDTQYF
j_gene: TRBJ2-2; abundance: .; v_gene: TRBV6-5; len: 15; d_gene: TRBD2; CDR3nt: TGTGCCAGCAGACAAGCGGGAGTTGGCGACGGGGAGCTGTTTTTT; CDR3aa: CASRQAGVGDGELFF
j_gene: TRBJ1-4; abundance: .; v_gene: TRBV28; len: 13; d_gene: TRBD1; CDR3nt: TGTGCCAGCACAGGGGGAGGGGATGAAAAACTGTTTTTT; CDR3aa: CASTGGGDEKLFF
j_gene: TRBJ2-2; abundance: .; v_gene: TRBV5-1; len: 14; d_gene: .; CDR3nt: TGCGCCAGCGACGAAGGCCCAAACACCGGGGAGCTGTTTTTT; CDR3aa: CASDEGPNTGELFF
j_gene: TRBJ2-4; abundance: .; v_gene: TRBV5-6; len: 15; d_gene: .; CDR3nt: TGTGCCAGCACCCGCGTCCGGGGCGTTCAGGACATTCAGTACTTC; CDR3aa: CASTRVRGVQDIQYF
j_gene: TRBJ2-5; abundance: .; v_gene: TRBV5-1; len: 14; d_gene: .; CDR3nt: TGCGCCAGCAGCTTGAACGGGGGCCCGGAGACCCAGTACTTC; CDR3aa: CASSLNGGPETQYF
j_gene: TRBJ2-3; abundance: few; v_gene: TRBV7-9; len: 16; d_gene: TRBD2; CDR3nt: TGTGCCAGCAGCTTATACCCGGGGGGGAGCACAGATACGCAGTATTTT; CDR3aa: CASSLYPGGSTDTQYF
j_gene: TRBJ2-7; abundance: .; v_gene: TRBV6-6; len: 13; d_gene: .; CDR3nt: TGTGCCAGCACCCCAACCGGATCAGGCGAGCAGTACTTC; CDR3aa: CASTPTGSGEQYF
j_gene: TRBJ1-2; abundance: few; v_gene: TRBV4-1; len: 14; d_gene: .; CDR3nt: TGCGCCAGCAGCCAAGGGAAGTCGGACTATGGCTACACCTTC; CDR3aa: CASSQGKSDYGYTF
j_gene: TRBJ2-7; abundance: .; v_gene: TRBV12-3/TRBV12-4; len: 13; d_gene: TRBD1; CDR3nt: TGTGCCAGCAAACAGACAGGGACCTACGAGCAGTACTTC; CDR3aa: CASKQTGTYEQYF
j_gene: TRBJ2-6; abundance: .; v_gene: TRBV7-8; len: 17; d_gene: .; CDR3nt: TGTGCCAGCAGCTTGGCGACCCCACGCTCTGGGGCCAACGTCCTGACTTTC; CDR3aa: CASSLATPRSGANVLTF
j_gene: TRBJ2-3; abundance: .; v_gene: TRBV7-6; len: 16; d_gene: .; CDR3nt: TGTGCCAGCAGCTCCGGTTACGGACATAGCACAGATACGCAGTATTTT; CDR3aa: CASSSGYGHSTDTQYF
j_gene: TRBJ1-5; abundance: many; v_gene: TRBV15; len: 12; d_gene: .; CDR3nt: TGTGCCACCAGCAGAGATAATCAGCCCCAGCATTTT; CDR3aa: CATSRDNQPQHF